This is a list of T cell receptor beta chains from one sample in a study of shared clonotypes between healthy human individuals. Sequenced by immunoSEQ multiplex PCR; TCRdb stores in-frame clones only, minus some. The repertoire holds around 600,000 clones, with 95% to 98% as singletons. Sequenced material: naive CD8+ T cells sorted from blood. The receptor source for this set is a man younger than 40 in good health. Both conserved end residues are part of each CDR3. A D gene is named only where the DNA matches it firmly. Some rows have no size entry. The others give once, few or many, or a class for an expanded clone.

v_gene: TRBV10-1
d_gene: .
j_gene: TRBJ2-3
abundance: .
CDR3aa: CASSDSRATDTQYF
CDR3nt: TGCGCCAGCAGTGATTCGCGGGCCACAGATACGCAGTATTTT

v_gene: TRBV18
d_gene: .
j_gene: TRBJ2-7
abundance: once
CDR3aa: CASSPAAASYEQYF
CDR3nt: TGTGCCAGCTCACCAGCCGCGGCCTCCTACGAGCAGTACTTC

v_gene: TRBV19
d_gene: .
j_gene: TRBJ1-5
abundance: .
CDR3aa: CASSIDPGPYQPQHF
CDR3nt: TGTGCCAGTAGTATAGATCCTGGACCGTATCAGCCCCAGCATTTT

v_gene: TRBV2
d_gene: .
j_gene: TRBJ2-1
abundance: .
CDR3aa: CASSELAAPRDEQFF
CDR3nt: TGTGCCAGCAGCGAGCTAGCAGCCCCCAGGGATGAGCAGTTCTTC

v_gene: TRBV10-3
d_gene: TRBD1
j_gene: TRBJ1-2
abundance: .
CDR3aa: CAISELGTAGDNYGYTF
CDR3nt: TGTGCCATCAGTGAGTTGGGGACAGCCGGGGATAACTATGGCTACACCTTC

v_gene: TRBV7-6
d_gene: TRBD2
j_gene: TRBJ2-1
abundance: .
CDR3aa: CASSGATSAASDEQFF
CDR3nt: TGTGCCAGCAGTGGAGCGACTAGCGCGGCCTCCGATGAGCAGTTCTTC

v_gene: TRBV6-5
d_gene: .
j_gene: TRBJ2-5
abundance: .
CDR3aa: CASSYSKGRQETQYF
CDR3nt: TGTGCCAGCAGTTACTCGAAAGGAAGGCAAGAGACCCAGTACTTC

v_gene: TRBV9
d_gene: TRBD1
j_gene: TRBJ2-7
abundance: .
CDR3aa: CASSLGGQASSYEQYF
CDR3nt: TGTGCCAGCAGCCTTGGGGGACAGGCTAGCTCCTACGAGCAGTACTTC

v_gene: TRBV28
d_gene: TRBD1
j_gene: TRBJ2-7
abundance: .
CDR3aa: CASSLETGEFRYEQYF
CDR3nt: TGTGCCAGCAGTTTAGAGACAGGGGAGTTTCGCTACGAGCAGTACTTC

v_gene: TRBV11-2
d_gene: TRBD1
j_gene: TRBJ2-2
abundance: few
CDR3aa: CASSTGTENTGELFF
CDR3nt: TGTGCCAGCAGCACAGGGACAGAGAACACCGGGGAGCTGTTTTTT

v_gene: TRBV28
d_gene: .
j_gene: TRBJ1-5
abundance: .
CDR3aa: CASRMTGARVSNQPQHF
CDR3nt: TGTGCCAGCAGGATGACGGGAGCTAGGGTTAGCAATCAGCCCCAGCATTTT

v_gene: TRBV19
d_gene: TRBD2
j_gene: TRBJ2-1
abundance: .
CDR3aa: CASSVYLAANEQFF
CDR3nt: TGTGCCAGTAGTGTATATCTAGCGGCCAATGAGCAGTTCTTC

v_gene: TRBV7-8
d_gene: .
j_gene: TRBJ2-7
abundance: .
CDR3aa: CASSLELNYEQYF
CDR3nt: TGTGCCAGCAGCTTAGAGTTAAACTACGAGCAGTACTTC

v_gene: TRBV4-1
d_gene: .
j_gene: TRBJ2-7
abundance: .
CDR3aa: CASSQEHSYYEQYF
CDR3nt: TGCGCCAGCAGCCAAGAACACTCATACTACGAGCAGTACTTC

v_gene: TRBV9
d_gene: .
j_gene: TRBJ2-1
abundance: .
CDR3aa: CASSPYSGRSQDEQFF
CDR3nt: TGTGCCAGCAGCCCCTACTCTGGCCGGAGTCAGGATGAGCAGTTCTTC

v_gene: TRBV2
d_gene: TRBD2
j_gene: TRBJ2-5
abundance: .
CDR3aa: CASIGTRVPETQYF
CDR3nt: TGTGCCAGCATCGGGACTAGGGTCCCAGAGACCCAGTACTTC

v_gene: TRBV27
d_gene: TRBD1
j_gene: TRBJ2-7
abundance: .
CDR3aa: CASSLSNRGYEQYF
CDR3nt: TGTGCCAGCAGTTTATCGAACAGGGGGTACGAGCAGTACTTC

v_gene: TRBV7-2
d_gene: TRBD1
j_gene: TRBJ1-4
abundance: .
CDR3aa: CASSLTGGFGEKLFF
CDR3nt: TGTGCCAGCAGTCTGACAGGGGGCTTCGGTGAAAAACTGTTTTTT

v_gene: TRBV7-6
d_gene: .
j_gene: TRBJ2-7
abundance: .
CDR3aa: CASSLGSPNKISYEQYF
CDR3nt: TGTGCCAGCAGCTTAGGTTCCCCAAATAAGATCTCCTACGAGCAGTACTTC

v_gene: TRBV2
d_gene: .
j_gene: TRBJ2-7
abundance: once
CDR3aa: CASSEYRAYEQYF
CDR3nt: TGTGCCAGCAGTGAATACAGGGCCTACGAGCAGTACTTC

v_gene: TRBV2
d_gene: TRBD2
j_gene: TRBJ2-1
abundance: .
CDR3aa: CASTLSGSYNEQFF
CDR3nt: TGTGCCAGCACCCTGAGCGGGAGCTACAATGAGCAGTTCTTC

v_gene: TRBV19
d_gene: TRBD1
j_gene: TRBJ2-5
abundance: .
CDR3aa: CASSTNAGTEQETQYF
CDR3nt: TGTGCCAGTAGTACCAACGCCGGGACAGAACAAGAGACCCAGTACTTC

v_gene: TRBV4-1
d_gene: .
j_gene: TRBJ1-1
abundance: .
CDR3aa: CASSQVANTEAFF
CDR3nt: TGCGCCAGCAGCCAAGTGGCGAACACTGAAGCTTTCTTT

v_gene: TRBV28
d_gene: .
j_gene: TRBJ2-1
abundance: once
CDR3aa: CASSTTGNEQFF
CDR3nt: TGTGCCAGCAGTACTACAGGGAATGAGCAGTTCTTC

v_gene: TRBV29-1
d_gene: .
j_gene: TRBJ2-7
abundance: .
CDR3aa: CSVKVDTYEQYF
CDR3nt: TGCAGCGTTAAGGTAGACACCTACGAGCAGTACTTC

v_gene: TRBV29-1
d_gene: TRBD1
j_gene: TRBJ2-7
abundance: .
CDR3aa: CSVEDRGGSSYEQYF
CDR3nt: TGCAGCGTTGAGGACAGGGGAGGATCCTCCTACGAGCAGTACTTC

v_gene: TRBV7-8
d_gene: .
j_gene: TRBJ2-3
abundance: .
CDR3aa: CASSARTDTQYF
CDR3nt: TGTGCCAGCAGCGCTAGGACAGATACGCAGTATTTT

v_gene: TRBV7-8
d_gene: .
j_gene: TRBJ1-2
abundance: .
CDR3aa: CASSPSMGNYGYTF
CDR3nt: TGTGCCAGCAGCCCGTCAATGGGAAACTATGGCTACACCTTC

v_gene: TRBV18
d_gene: .
j_gene: TRBJ2-1
abundance: .
CDR3aa: CASSPRGPGEQFF
CDR3nt: TGTGCCAGCTCACCCCGGGGGCCCGGAGAGCAGTTCTTC

v_gene: TRBV6-1
d_gene: .
j_gene: TRBJ1-4
abundance: .
CDR3aa: CASSEYSLVEDEKLFF
CDR3nt: TGTGCCAGCAGTGAATATAGTTTAGTAGAAGATGAAAAACTGTTTTTT

v_gene: TRBV7-9
d_gene: TRBD2
j_gene: TRBJ2-6
abundance: .
CDR3aa: CASPGGAEGANVLTF
CDR3nt: TGTGCCAGCCCCGGGGGGGCAGAAGGGGCCAACGTCCTGACTTTC

v_gene: TRBV7-9
d_gene: .
j_gene: TRBJ2-2
abundance: once
CDR3aa: CASSLDLGANTGELFF
CDR3nt: TGTGCCAGCAGCTTAGATTTAGGCGCGAACACCGGGGAGCTGTTTTTT

v_gene: TRBV28
d_gene: .
j_gene: TRBJ1-4
abundance: .
CDR3aa: CASNSPLRGATNEKLFF
CDR3nt: TGTGCCAGCAACTCTCCTTTGCGGGGTGCAACTAATGAAAAACTGTTTTTT

v_gene: TRBV4-1
d_gene: .
j_gene: TRBJ1-5
abundance: .
CDR3aa: CASSPNVDSNQPQHF
CDR3nt: TGCGCCAGCAGCCCTAATGTGGACAGTAATCAGCCCCAGCATTTT

v_gene: TRBV27
d_gene: TRBD2
j_gene: TRBJ2-1
abundance: .
CDR3aa: CASSTYPGTSGRGYNEQFF
CDR3nt: TGTGCCAGCAGTACGTACCCAGGGACTAGCGGGAGGGGATACAATGAGCAGTTCTTC

v_gene: TRBV7-9
d_gene: TRBD2
j_gene: TRBJ2-7
abundance: .
CDR3aa: CASSLSPGNSGSEQYF
CDR3nt: TGTGCCAGCAGCTTAAGCCCCGGGAATAGCGGGAGCGAGCAGTACTTC

v_gene: TRBV7-9
d_gene: .
j_gene: TRBJ1-1
abundance: .
CDR3aa: CASSLADFENTEAFF
CDR3nt: TGTGCCAGCAGCTTAGCGGATTTCGAGAACACTGAAGCTTTCTTT

v_gene: TRBV19
d_gene: .
j_gene: TRBJ2-2
abundance: .
CDR3aa: CASTTSSGELFF
CDR3nt: TGTGCCAGTACCACAAGTTCCGGGGAGCTGTTTTTT

v_gene: TRBV29-1
d_gene: TRBD1
j_gene: TRBJ1-1
abundance: .
CDR3aa: CSVTRQGIRTEAFF
CDR3nt: TGCAGCGTTACGAGACAGGGGATAAGGACTGAAGCTTTCTTT

v_gene: TRBV7-9
d_gene: .
j_gene: TRBJ2-7
abundance: .
CDR3aa: CASSLQEGYEQYF
CDR3nt: TGTGCCAGCAGCTTACAGGAGGGCTACGAGCAGTACTTC

v_gene: TRBV28
d_gene: TRBD1
j_gene: TRBJ2-7
abundance: once
CDR3aa: CASNRDRDSYEQYF
CDR3nt: TGTGCCAGCAACCGGGACAGGGATTCCTACGAGCAGTACTTC

v_gene: TRBV10-3
d_gene: TRBD2
j_gene: TRBJ2-3
abundance: .
CDR3aa: CAISAGTTSGSRPGDTQYF
CDR3nt: TGTGCCATCAGTGCAGGTACTACTAGCGGGAGTCGGCCGGGAGATACGCAGTATTTT

v_gene: TRBV19
d_gene: TRBD1
j_gene: TRBJ1-5
abundance: .
CDR3aa: CASSGRDRGYYSNQPQHF
CDR3nt: TGTGCCAGTAGTGGCCGGGACAGGGGATATTATAGCAATCAGCCCCAGCATTTT

v_gene: TRBV19
d_gene: .
j_gene: TRBJ2-6
abundance: .
CDR3aa: CASSPRSGANVLTF
CDR3nt: TGTGCCAGTAGTCCCCGCTCTGGGGCCAACGTCCTGACTTTC

v_gene: TRBV5-1
d_gene: .
j_gene: TRBJ2-3
abundance: .
CDR3aa: CASSLTGRGADTQYF
CDR3nt: TGCGCCAGCAGCTTAACCGGGAGAGGCGCAGATACGCAGTATTTT

v_gene: TRBV25-1
d_gene: TRBD1
j_gene: TRBJ1-4
abundance: .
CDR3aa: CASSEGQYNNEKLFF
CDR3nt: TGTGCCAGCAGTGAGGGACAGTACAATAATGAAAAACTGTTTTTT

v_gene: TRBV7-6
d_gene: .
j_gene: TRBJ2-5
abundance: .
CDR3aa: CASSLAGYQETQYF
CDR3nt: TGTGCCAGCAGCTTAGCGGGGTACCAAGAGACCCAGTACTTC

v_gene: TRBV7-9
d_gene: TRBD1
j_gene: TRBJ2-2
abundance: .
CDR3aa: CASRHRQGANTGELFF
CDR3nt: TGTGCCAGCAGACATCGACAGGGGGCGAACACCGGGGAGCTGTTTTTT

v_gene: TRBV7-9
d_gene: TRBD2
j_gene: TRBJ2-1
abundance: .
CDR3aa: CASSLSGGSFNEQFF
CDR3nt: TGTGCCAGCAGCTTATCTGGCGGGAGCTTCAATGAGCAGTTCTTC

v_gene: TRBV5-1
d_gene: TRBD2
j_gene: TRBJ2-2
abundance: .
CDR3aa: CASTTSGLPGELFF
CDR3nt: TGCGCCAGCACGACTAGCGGGCTACCCGGGGAGCTGTTTTTT

v_gene: TRBV4-1
d_gene: .
j_gene: TRBJ1-1
abundance: .
CDR3aa: CASSQVSLLNTEAFF
CDR3nt: TGCGCCAGCAGCCAAGTTTCCCTGTTGAACACTGAAGCTTTCTTT

v_gene: TRBV5-5
d_gene: .
j_gene: TRBJ2-7
abundance: .
CDR3aa: CASSLRWGYSYEQYF
CDR3nt: TGTGCCAGCAGCTTGCGATGGGGGTACTCCTACGAGCAGTACTTC

v_gene: TRBV6-1
d_gene: .
j_gene: TRBJ2-5
abundance: .
CDR3aa: CARGDFETQYF
CDR3nt: TGTGCCAGAGGGGATTTTGAGACCCAGTACTTC

v_gene: TRBV7-8
d_gene: .
j_gene: TRBJ1-4
abundance: .
CDR3aa: CASSVDDGHEKLFF
CDR3nt: TGTGCCAGCAGCGTTGACGACGGTCATGAAAAACTGTTTTTT

v_gene: TRBV4-3
d_gene: .
j_gene: TRBJ2-1
abundance: .
CDR3aa: CASSQDGDRSNEQFF
CDR3nt: TGCGCCAGCAGCCAAGATGGTGATCGGAGCAATGAGCAGTTCTTC

v_gene: TRBV7-8
d_gene: .
j_gene: TRBJ2-7
abundance: .
CDR3aa: CASSLQTDEQYF
CDR3nt: TGTGCCAGCAGCCTACAGACAGACGAGCAGTACTTC

v_gene: TRBV7-9
d_gene: .
j_gene: TRBJ1-4
abundance: once
CDR3aa: CASSLGTGFRRNEKLFF
CDR3nt: TGTGCCAGCAGCTTAGGGACGGGCTTTCGCCGAAATGAAAAACTGTTTTTT

v_gene: TRBV30
d_gene: .
j_gene: TRBJ1-1
abundance: .
CDR3aa: CALNALGEAFF
CDR3nt: TGTGCCCTAAACGCCCTCGGGGAAGCTTTCTTT

v_gene: TRBV9
d_gene: .
j_gene: TRBJ2-7
abundance: .
CDR3aa: CASSVVSCLYEQYF
CDR3nt: TGTGCCAGCAGCGTAGTAAGTTGTTTGTACGAGCAGTACTTC